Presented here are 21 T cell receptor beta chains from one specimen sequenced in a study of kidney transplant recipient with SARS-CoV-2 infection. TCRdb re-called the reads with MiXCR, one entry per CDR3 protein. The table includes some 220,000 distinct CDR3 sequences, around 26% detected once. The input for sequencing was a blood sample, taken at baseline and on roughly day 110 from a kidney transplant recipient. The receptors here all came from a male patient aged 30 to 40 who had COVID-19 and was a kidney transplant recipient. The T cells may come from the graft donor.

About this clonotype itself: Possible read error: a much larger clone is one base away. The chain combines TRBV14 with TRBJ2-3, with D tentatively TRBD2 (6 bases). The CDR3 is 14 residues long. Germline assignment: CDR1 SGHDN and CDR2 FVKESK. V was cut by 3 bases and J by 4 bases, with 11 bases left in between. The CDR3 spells CASSHRGRPDTQYF. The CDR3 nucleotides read TGTGCCAGCAGCCATCGGGGGAGACCAGATACGCAGTATTTT.

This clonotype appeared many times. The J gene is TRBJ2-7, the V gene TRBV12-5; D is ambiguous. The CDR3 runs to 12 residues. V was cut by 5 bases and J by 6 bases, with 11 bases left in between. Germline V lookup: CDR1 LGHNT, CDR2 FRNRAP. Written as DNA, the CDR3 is TGTGCTAGTGGTCCAGCCTCTCTCGAGCAGTACTTC. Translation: CASGPASLEQYF.

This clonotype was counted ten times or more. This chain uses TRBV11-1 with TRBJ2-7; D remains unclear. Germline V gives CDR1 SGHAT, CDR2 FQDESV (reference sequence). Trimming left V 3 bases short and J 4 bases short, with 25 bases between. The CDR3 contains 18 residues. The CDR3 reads CASSLYPQVGLASYEQYF. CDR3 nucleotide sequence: TGTGCCAGCAGCTTGTATCCCCAGGTGGGGTTGGCTTCGTACGAGCAGTACTTC.

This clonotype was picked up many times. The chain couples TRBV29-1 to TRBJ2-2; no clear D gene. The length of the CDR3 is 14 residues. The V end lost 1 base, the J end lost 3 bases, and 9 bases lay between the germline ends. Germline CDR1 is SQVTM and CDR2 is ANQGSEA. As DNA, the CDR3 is TGCAGCGTTGAAGTGCAGACACACACCGGGGAGCTGTTTTTT. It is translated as CSVEVQTHTGELFF.

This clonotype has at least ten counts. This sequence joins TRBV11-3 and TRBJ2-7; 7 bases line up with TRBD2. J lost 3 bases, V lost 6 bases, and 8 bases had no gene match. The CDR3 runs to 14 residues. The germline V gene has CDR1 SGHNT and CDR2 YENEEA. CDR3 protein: CASSSQGEGYEQYF. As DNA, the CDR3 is TGTGCCAGCAGTTCCCAAGGGGAGGGCTACGAGCAGTACTTC.

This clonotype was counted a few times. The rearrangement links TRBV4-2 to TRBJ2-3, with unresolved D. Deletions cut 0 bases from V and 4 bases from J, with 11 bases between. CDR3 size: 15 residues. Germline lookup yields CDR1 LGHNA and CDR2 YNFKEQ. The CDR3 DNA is TGTGCCAGCAGCCAAGATTGGGTGTACTCAGATACGCAGTATTTT. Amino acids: CASSQDWVYSDTQYF.

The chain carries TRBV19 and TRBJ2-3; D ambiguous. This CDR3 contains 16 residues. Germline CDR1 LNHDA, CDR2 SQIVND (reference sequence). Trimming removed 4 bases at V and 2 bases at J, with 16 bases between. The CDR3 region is CASSTPTVQHTDTQYF. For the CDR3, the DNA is TGTGCCAGTAGTACCCCGACCGTCCAGCACACAGATACGCAGTATTTT.

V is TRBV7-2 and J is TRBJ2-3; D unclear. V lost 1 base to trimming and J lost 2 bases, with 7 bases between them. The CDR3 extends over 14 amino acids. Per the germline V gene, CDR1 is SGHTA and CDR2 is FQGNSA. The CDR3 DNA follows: TGTGCCAGCAGCTTAGAACAGCTCACAGATACGCAGTATTTT. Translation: CASSLEQLTDTQYF.

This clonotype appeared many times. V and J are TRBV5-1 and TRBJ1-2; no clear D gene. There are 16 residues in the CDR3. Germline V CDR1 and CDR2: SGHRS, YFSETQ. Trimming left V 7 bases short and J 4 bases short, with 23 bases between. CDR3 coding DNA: TGCGCCAGCTGGACTTTATCGGTTCGAAAGACCTATGGCTACACCTTC. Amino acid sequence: CASWTLSVRKTYGYTF.

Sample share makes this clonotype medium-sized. CDR3 loop: CASSYSPAGHTGELFF. The CDR3, as DNA: TGTGCCAGCAGTTACTCACCAGCGGGACACACCGGGGAGCTGTTTTTT. The chain carries TRBV6-5 and TRBJ2-2, with 7 bases lining up with TRBD2. J lost 3 bases, V lost 0 bases, and 4 bases had no gene match. CDR1 is MNHEY, CDR2 SVGAGI, per germline. The CDR3 runs to 16 residues.

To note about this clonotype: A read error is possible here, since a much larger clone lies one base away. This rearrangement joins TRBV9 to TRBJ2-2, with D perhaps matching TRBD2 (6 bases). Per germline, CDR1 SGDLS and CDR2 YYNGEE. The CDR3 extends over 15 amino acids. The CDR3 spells CASSVVGRNTGGLFF. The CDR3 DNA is TGTGCCAGCAGCGTAGTTGGACGGAACACCGGGGGGCTGTTTTTT.

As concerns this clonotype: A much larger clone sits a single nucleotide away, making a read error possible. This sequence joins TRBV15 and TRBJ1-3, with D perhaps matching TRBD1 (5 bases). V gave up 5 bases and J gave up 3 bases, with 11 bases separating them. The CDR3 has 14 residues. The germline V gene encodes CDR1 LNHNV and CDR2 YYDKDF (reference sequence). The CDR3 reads CATSGVRVGNTIYF. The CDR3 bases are TGTGCCACCAGCGGAGTCAGGGTTGGAAACACCATATATTTT.

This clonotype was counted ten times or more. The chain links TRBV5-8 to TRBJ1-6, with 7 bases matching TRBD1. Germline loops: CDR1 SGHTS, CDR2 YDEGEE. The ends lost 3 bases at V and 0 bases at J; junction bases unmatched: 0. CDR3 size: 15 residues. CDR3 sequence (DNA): TGTGCCAGCAGCTGGGACAGCTCCTATAATTCACCCCTCCACTTT. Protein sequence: CASSWDSSYNSPLHF.

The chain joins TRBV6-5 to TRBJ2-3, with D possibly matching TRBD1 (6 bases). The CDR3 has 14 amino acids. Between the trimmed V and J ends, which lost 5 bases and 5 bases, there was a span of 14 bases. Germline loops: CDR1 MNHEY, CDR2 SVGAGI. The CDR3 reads CASSLQGIKDTQYF. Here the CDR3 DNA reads TGTGCCAGCAGTCTACAGGGTATCAAAGATACGCAGTATTTT.

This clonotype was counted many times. CDR3 amino acids: CSAREALAGMNEQYF. CDR3 nucleotide sequence: TGCAGTGCTAGAGAAGCACTAGCGGGCATGAACGAGCAGTACTTC. V and J are TRBV20-1 and TRBJ2-7, with 9 nucleotides matching TRBD2. The CDR3 is 15 amino acids. Germline lookup yields CDR1 DFQATT and CDR2 SNEGSKA (reference sequence). Trimming took 0 bases from V and 5 from J; bases not matched to a gene: 8.

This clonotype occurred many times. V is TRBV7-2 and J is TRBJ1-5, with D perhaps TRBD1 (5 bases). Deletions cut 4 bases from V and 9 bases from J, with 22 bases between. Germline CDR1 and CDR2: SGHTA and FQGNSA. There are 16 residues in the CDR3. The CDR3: CASSSRVGYLTPPQHF. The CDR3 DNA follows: TGTGCCAGCAGCTCCAGGGTTGGCTATCTGACACCGCCCCAGCATTTT. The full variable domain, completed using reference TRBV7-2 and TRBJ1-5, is GAGVSQSPSNKVTEKGKDVELRCDPISGHTALYWYRQSLGQGLEFLIYFQGNSAPDKSGLPSDRFSAERTGGSVSTLTIQRTQQEDSAVYLCASSSRVGYLTPPQHFGDGTRLSIL.

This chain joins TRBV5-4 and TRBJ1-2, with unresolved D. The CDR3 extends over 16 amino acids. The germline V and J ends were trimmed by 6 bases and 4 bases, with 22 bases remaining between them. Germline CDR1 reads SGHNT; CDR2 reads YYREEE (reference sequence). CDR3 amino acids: CASKSDVPGKTYGYTF. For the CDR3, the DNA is TGTGCCAGCAAATCAGACGTACCAGGAAAGACCTATGGCTACACCTTC. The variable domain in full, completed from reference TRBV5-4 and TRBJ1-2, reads ETGVTQSPTHLIKTRGQQVTLRCSSQSGHNTVSWYQQALGQGPQFIFQYYREEENGRGNFPPRFSGLQFPNYSSELNVNALELDDSALYLCASKSDVPGKTYGYTFGSGTRLTVV.

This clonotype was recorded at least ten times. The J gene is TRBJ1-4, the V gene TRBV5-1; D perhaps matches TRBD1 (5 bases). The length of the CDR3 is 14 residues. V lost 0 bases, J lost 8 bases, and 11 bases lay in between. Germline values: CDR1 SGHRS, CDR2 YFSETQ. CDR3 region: CASSLDRPGEKLFF. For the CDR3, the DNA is TGCGCCAGCAGCTTGGACAGGCCGGGGGAAAAACTGTTTTTT. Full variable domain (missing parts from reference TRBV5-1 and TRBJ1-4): KAGVTQTPRYLIKTRGQQVTLSCSPISGHRSVSWYQQTPGQGLQFLFEYFSETQRNKGNFPGRFSGRQFSNSRSEMNVSTLELGDSALYLCASSLDRPGEKLFFGSGTQLSVL.

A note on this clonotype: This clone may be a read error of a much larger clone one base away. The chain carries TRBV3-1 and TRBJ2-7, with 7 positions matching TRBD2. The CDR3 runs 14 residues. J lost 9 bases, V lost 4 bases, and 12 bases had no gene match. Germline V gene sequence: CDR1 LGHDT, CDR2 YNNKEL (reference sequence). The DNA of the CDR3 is TGTGCCAGCAGCCCGCGGACTAGTTCCCACGGGCAGTACTTC. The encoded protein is CASSPRTSSHGQYF.

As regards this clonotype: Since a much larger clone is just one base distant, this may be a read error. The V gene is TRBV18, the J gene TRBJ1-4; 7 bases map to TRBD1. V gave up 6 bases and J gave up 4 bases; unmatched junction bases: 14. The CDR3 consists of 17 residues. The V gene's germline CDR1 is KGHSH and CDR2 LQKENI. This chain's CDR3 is CASSPETGWDYNEKLFF. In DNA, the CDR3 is TGTGCCAGCTCGCCCGAGACAGGGTGGGACTATAATGAAAAACTGTTTTTT.

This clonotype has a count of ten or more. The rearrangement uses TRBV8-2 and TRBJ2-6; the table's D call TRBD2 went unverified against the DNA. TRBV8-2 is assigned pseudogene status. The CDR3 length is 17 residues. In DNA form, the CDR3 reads TGTGGCAAGACCGGGAGGATAACACAAAGTCGGGCCAACGTCCTGACTTTC. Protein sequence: CGKTGRITQSRANVLTF.